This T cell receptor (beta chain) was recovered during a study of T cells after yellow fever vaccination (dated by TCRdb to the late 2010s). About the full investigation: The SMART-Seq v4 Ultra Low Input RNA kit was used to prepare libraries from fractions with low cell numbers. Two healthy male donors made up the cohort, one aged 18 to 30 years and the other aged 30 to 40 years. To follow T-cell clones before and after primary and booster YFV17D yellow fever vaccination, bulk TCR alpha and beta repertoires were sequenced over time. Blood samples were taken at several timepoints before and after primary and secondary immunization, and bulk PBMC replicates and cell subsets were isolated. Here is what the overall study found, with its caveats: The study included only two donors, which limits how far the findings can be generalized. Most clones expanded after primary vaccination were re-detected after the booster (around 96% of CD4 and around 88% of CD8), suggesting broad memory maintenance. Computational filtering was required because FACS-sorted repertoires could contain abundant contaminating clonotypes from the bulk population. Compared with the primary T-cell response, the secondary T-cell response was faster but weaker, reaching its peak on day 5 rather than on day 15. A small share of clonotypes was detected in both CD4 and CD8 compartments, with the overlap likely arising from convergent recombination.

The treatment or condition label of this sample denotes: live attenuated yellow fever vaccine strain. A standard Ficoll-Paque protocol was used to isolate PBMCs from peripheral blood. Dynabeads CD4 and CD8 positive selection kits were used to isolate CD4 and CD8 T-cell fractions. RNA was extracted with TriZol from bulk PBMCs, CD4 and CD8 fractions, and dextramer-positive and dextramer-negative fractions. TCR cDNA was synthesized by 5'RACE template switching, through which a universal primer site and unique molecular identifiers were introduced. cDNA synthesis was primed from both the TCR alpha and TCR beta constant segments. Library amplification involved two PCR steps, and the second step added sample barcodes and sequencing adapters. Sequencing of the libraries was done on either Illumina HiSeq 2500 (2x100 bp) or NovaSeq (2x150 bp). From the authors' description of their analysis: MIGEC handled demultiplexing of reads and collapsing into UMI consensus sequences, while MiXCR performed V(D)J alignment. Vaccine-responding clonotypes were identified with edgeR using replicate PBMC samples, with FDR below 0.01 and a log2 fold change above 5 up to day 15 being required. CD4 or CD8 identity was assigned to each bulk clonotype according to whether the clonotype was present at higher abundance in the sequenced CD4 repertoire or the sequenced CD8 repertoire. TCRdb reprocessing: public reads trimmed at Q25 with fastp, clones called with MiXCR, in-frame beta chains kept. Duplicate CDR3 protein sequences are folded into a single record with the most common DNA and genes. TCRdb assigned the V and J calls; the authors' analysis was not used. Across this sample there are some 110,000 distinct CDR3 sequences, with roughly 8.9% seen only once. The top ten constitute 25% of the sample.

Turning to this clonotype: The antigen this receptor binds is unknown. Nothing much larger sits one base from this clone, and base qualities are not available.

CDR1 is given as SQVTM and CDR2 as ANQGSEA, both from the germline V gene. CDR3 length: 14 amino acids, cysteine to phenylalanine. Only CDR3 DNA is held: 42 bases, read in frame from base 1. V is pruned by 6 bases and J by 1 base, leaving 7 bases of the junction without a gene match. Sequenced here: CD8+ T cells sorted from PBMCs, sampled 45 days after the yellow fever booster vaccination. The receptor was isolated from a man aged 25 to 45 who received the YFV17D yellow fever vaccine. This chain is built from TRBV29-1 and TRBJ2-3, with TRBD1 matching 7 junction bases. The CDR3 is CSVPVQGGTDTQYF. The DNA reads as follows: TGCAGCGTCCCGGTTCAGGGGGGCACAGATACGCAGTATTTT.